The entry below describes one T cell receptor (beta chain). Antigen: not known. The entry originates in a study of cytomegalovirus exposure and HLA in healthy donors. Regarding the study as a whole: First-cohort TCR clusters were later found to tend to co-occur in the 120 or so validation repertoires. Altogether, some 170 TCR beta chains were recorded as cytomegalovirus-associated.

Germline CDR1 LNHDA, CDR2 SQIVND (reference sequence). This CDR3 is built from 14 residues. J was trimmed by 1 base and V by 7 bases; bases with no gene match: 7. Data came from immunoSEQ multiplex PCR; TCRdb stores just in-frame clones and leaves some out. This table has 80,000 or so clones, 90% to 95% appearing once. This TCR derives from a woman aged 18-29 years in good health and CMV-seronegative. Sequenced: PBMCs. V gene TRBV19 combines with J gene TRBJ2-7; the match to TRBD2 covers 7 bases. The CDR3 loop reads CASNERGLSYEQYF. For the CDR3, the DNA is TGTGCCAGTAATGAGCGGGGACTGTCCTACGAGCAGTACTTC. Based on the CDR3 plus reference TRBV19 and TRBJ2-7, the full variable domain is DGGITQSPKYLFRKEGQNVTLSCEQNLNHDAMYWYRQDPGQGLRLIYYSQIVNDFQKGDIAEGYSVSREKKESFPLTVTSAQKNPTAFYLCASNERGLSYEQYFGPGTRLTVT.